The following is a T cell receptor (beta chain) sequence with its context. A much larger clone sits a single nucleotide away, making a read error possible. Since the CDR3 does not end with the conserved phenylalanine or tryptophan, this likely comes from a read error. HTBI primers from iRepertoire and Arm-PCR of CDR3 regions yielded the TCR beta libraries. A single record per CDR3 protein comes from TCRdb applying MiXCR to the multiplex PCR reads. The table shows a few hundred thousand distinct CDR3 sequences, with about 20% occurring only once. V shed 2 bases and J shed 5 bases, with 9 bases lying between them. CDR1 MNHEY and CDR2 SVGAGI come from the germline V gene. The CDR3 runs to 13 residues. These data belong to a study of regulatory T cells in long-lasting Graves disease. Documented time point: newly diagnosed GD, antithyroid drugs for less than 3 months. With RNA extracted from PBMCs as input, the TCR library was made. Around 9 milliliters of peripheral blood went into EDTA tubes.

The same specimen was also included in a second study, on T cells in Graves' hyperthyroidism and ophthalmopathy. Per that study: Newly diagnosed hyperthyroidism patients aged 18 to 65 years had disease lasting under 2 months.

This material consisted of peripheral blood mononuclear cells (PBMCs), taken at new diagnosis, from a patient treated with antithyroid drugs. The chain has TRBV6-5 and TRBJ1-1; D gene unclear. The receptor was derived from a woman younger than 45 with Graves disease. Here the CDR3 DNA reads TGTGCCAGCAGTTACGAGGGTCGTACTGAAGCTTTCCTT. As protein: CASSYEGRTEAFL.